The text below deals with one TCR beta chain. Antigen specificity is unknown. These data come from a study of cytomegalovirus exposure and HLA in healthy donors. Study conclusions and caveats: Fewer N-insertions (relative to the approximately 670-donor mean) were reportedly seen in an Asian-associated ancestry cluster in a later analysis. With later analysis, a missense DCLRE1C variant became linked to TCR beta V- and J-gene trimming.

The PCR made use of 60 Vbeta and 13 Jbeta primers. Clones were sequenced by immunoSEQ multiplex PCR, and TCRdb holds only the in-frame ones, with some missing. Among roughly 160,000 clones listed, about 80% were seen once. This CDR3 is 16 amino acids long. Germline CDR1 reads SGHRS; CDR2 reads YFSETQ. Trimming took 3 bases from V and 5 from J; bases not matched to a gene: 12. The donors (healthy individuals) were bone marrow donors. What was sequenced was PBMCs. The rearrangement links TRBV5-1 to TRBJ2-5; 8 bases are a match to TRBD1. The sequence was collected from a man aged 30 to 45 in good health and CMV-seropositive. CDR3 DNA: TGCGCCAGCAGCTCCGAACCCGGGACAGGTGGTGAGACCCAGTACTTC. This encodes CASSSEPGTGGETQYF.